These 3 T cell receptor beta chains originate from one sample sequenced in a study of blood T cell repertoires in COVID-19. Produced via immunoSEQ multiplex PCR; TCRdb's table is partial and in-frame only. The table lists 90,000 to 100,000 clones, nearly 90% of them singletons, with 3.5% to 5.5% in the top ten. Sequenced material: peripheral blood. All receptors derive from a man between 65 and 85 years old with acute or convalescent COVID-19.

The chain carries TRBV4-1 and TRBJ1-4; no clear D gene. This CDR3 is built from 16 residues. From germline, CDR1 is MGHRA and CDR2 YSYEKL. The ends were cut back, 1 base at V and 4 bases at J, with 13 bases in the middle. The CDR3 is CASSQAGRGGNEKLFF. Written as DNA, the CDR3 is TGCGCCAGCAGCCAAGCCGGTCGGGGAGGTAATGAAAAACTGTTTTTT.

The chain is built from TRBV10-3 and TRBJ1-4, with TRBD1 identical over 7 bases. Germline V gene sequence: CDR1 ENHRY, CDR2 SYGVKD. The junction had 6 bases not matched to a gene; V was cut back by 3 bases and J by 5 bases. The CDR3 covers 15 residues. The CDR3 DNA reads TGTGCCATCAGTGAATTTGGGACAGAAAATGAAAAACTGTTTTTT. Protein product: CAISEFGTENEKLFF.

This clone was seen many times. The chain links TRBV5-4 to TRBJ1-6, with 9 bases aligning to TRBD1. CDR3 length equals 20 residues. Trimming at V came to 4 bases and at J to 0 bases, leaving 14 bases not matched to a gene. From germline, CDR1 is SGHNT and CDR2 YYREEE (reference sequence). CDR3 nucleotide sequence: TGTGCCAGCAGCGTCTACAGGGGGCGAGGGCCGAGCTCCTATAATTCACCCCTCCACTTT. Its translation is CASSVYRGRGPSSYNSPLHF. The variable domain in full, with the rest retrieved from reference TRBV5-4 and TRBJ1-6, is ETGVTQSPTHLIKTRGQQVTLRCSSQSGHNTVSWYQQALGQGPQFIFQYYREEENGRGNFPPRFSGLQFPNYSSELNVNALELDDSALYLCASSVYRGRGPSSYNSPLHFGNGTRLTVT.